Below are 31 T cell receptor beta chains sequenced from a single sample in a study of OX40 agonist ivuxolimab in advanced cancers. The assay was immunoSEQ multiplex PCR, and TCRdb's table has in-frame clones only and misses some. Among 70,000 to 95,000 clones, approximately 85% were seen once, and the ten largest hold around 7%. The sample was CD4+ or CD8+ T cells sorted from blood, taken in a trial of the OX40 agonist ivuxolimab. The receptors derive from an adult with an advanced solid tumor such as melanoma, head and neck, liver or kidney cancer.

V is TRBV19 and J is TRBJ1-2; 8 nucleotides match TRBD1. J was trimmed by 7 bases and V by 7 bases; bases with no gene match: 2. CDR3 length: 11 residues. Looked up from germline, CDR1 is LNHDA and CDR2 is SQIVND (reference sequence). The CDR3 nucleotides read TGTGCCAGTAAACAGGGGGGTGGCTACACCTTC. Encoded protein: CASKQGGGYTF.

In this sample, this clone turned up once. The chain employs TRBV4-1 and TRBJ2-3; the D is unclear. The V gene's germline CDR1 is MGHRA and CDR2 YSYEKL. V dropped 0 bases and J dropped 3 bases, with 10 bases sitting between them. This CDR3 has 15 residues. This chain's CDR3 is CASSQDVGVTDTQYF. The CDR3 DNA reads TGCGCCAGCAGCCAAGACGTAGGCGTTACAGATACGCAGTATTTT.

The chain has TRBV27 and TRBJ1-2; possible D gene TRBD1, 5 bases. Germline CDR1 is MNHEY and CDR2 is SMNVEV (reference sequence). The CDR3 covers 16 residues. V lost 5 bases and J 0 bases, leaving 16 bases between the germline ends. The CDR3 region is CASSIRATLANYGYTF. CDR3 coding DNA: TGTGCCAGCAGTATCAGGGCAACACTAGCTAACTATGGCTACACCTTC.

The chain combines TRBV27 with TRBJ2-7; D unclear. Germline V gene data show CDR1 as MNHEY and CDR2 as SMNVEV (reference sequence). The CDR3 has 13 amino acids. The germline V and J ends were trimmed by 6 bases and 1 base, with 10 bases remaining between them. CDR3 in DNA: TGTGCCAGCAGAGCTGACGGATCCTACGAGCAGTACTTC. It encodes CASRADGSYEQYF.

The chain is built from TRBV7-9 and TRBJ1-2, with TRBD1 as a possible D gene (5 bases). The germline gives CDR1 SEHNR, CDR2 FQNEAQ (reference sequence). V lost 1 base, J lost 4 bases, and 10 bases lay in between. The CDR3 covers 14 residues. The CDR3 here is CASSLDRTAYGYTF. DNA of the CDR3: TGTGCCAGCAGCTTAGACAGGACCGCCTATGGCTACACCTTC.

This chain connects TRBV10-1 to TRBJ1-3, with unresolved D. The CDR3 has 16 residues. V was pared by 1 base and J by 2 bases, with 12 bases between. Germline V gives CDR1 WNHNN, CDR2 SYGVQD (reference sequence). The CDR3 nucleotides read TGCGCCAGCAGTGAGTACCGCTTTGGTACTGGAAACACCATATATTTT. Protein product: CASSEYRFGTGNTIYF.

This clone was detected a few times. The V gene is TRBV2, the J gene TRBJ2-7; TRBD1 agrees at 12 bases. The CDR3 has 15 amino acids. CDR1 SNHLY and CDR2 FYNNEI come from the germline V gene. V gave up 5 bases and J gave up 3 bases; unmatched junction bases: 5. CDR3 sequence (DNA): TGTGCCAGCAGTCTTGGGACAGGGGGCCTCTACGAGCAGTACTTC. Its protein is CASSLGTGGLYEQYF.

CDR3 residues: CASSTQANVLTF. In nucleotides, the CDR3 is TGTGCCAGCTCCACCCAAGCCAACGTCCTGACTTTC. J is TRBJ2-6 and V is TRBV18; D is ambiguous. The germline CDR1 and CDR2 sequences are KGHSH and LQKENI. The CDR3 is 12 residues long. Trimming shortened V by 6 bases and J by 7 bases, and 7 bases separated the two germline ends.

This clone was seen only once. Here the CDR3 DNA reads TGCGCCAGCAGCCAACTAGCGGGTCCCGGGGAGCTGTTTTTT. This gives the protein CASSQLAGPGELFF. The rearrangement uses TRBV4-3 and TRBJ2-2; TRBD2 matches at 8 bases. J gave up 6 bases and V 2 bases, and 2 bases lay outside the gene matches. Germline values: CDR1 LGHNA, CDR2 YSLEER. CDR3 size: 14 residues.

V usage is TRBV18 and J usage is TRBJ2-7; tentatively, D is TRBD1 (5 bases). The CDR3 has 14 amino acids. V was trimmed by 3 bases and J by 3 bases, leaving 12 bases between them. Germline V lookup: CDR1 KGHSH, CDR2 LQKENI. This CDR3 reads CASSPTRANYEQYF. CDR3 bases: TGTGCCAGCTCACCCACCAGGGCTAACTACGAGCAGTACTTC.

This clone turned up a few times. The CDR3 region is CAAREQGVNTGELFF. CDR3 nucleotide sequence: TGTGCCGCCCGGGAACAGGGAGTCAACACCGGGGAGCTGTTTTTT. This rearrangement joins TRBV6-1 to TRBJ2-2; the D gene is possibly TRBD1 (6 bases). The germline gives CDR1 MNHNS, CDR2 SASEGT. Deletions cut 11 bases from V and 2 bases from J, with 18 bases between. The CDR3 consists of 15 residues.

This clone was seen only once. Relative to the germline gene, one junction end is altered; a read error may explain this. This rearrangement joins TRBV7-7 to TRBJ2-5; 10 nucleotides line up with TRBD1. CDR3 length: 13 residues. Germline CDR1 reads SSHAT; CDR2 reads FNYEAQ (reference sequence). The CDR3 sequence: CASRRGQGETQYF. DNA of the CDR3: TGTGCTAGCAGACGGGGACAGGGGGAGACCCAGTACTTC. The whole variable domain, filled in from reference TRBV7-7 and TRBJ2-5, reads GAGVSQSPRYKVTKRGQDVTLRCDPISSHATLYWYQQALGQGPEFLTYFNYEAQPDKSGLPSDRFSAERPEGSISTLTIQRTEQRDSAMYRCASRRGQGETQYFGPGTRLLVL.

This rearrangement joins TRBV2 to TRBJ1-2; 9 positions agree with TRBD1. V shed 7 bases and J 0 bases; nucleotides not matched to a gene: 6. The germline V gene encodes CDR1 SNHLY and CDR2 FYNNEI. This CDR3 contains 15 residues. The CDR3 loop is CASTGQGISNYGYTF. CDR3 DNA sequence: TGTGCCAGCACCGGACAGGGGATATCTAACTATGGCTACACCTTC.

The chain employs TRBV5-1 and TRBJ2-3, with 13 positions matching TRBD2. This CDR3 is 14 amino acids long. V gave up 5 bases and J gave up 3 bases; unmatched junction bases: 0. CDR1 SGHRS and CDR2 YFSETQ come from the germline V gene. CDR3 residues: CASRGLAGTDTQYF. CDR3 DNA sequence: TGCGCCAGCAGGGGACTAGCGGGGACAGATACGCAGTATTTT.

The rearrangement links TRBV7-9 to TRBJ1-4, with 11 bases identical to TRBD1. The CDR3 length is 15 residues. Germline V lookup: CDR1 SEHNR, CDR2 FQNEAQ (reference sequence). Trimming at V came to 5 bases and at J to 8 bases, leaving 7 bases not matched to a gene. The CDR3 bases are TGTGCCAGCAGCCCGCGGACAGGGGGCGCGGAAAAACTGTTTTTT. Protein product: CASSPRTGGAEKLFF.

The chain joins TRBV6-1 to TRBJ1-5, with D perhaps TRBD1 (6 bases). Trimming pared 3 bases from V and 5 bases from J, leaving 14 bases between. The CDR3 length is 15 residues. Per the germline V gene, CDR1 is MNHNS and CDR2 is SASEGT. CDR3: CASSEDSRWDQPQHF. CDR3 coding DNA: TGTGCCAGCAGTGAGGACAGTCGCTGGGATCAGCCCCAGCATTTT.

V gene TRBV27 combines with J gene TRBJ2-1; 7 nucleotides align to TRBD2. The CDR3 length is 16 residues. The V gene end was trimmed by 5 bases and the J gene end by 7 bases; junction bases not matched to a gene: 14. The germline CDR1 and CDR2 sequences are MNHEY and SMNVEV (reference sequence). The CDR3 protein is CASSNFPREGRNEQFF. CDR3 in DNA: TGTGCCAGCAGTAATTTCCCCAGGGAGGGTAGGAATGAGCAGTTCTTC.

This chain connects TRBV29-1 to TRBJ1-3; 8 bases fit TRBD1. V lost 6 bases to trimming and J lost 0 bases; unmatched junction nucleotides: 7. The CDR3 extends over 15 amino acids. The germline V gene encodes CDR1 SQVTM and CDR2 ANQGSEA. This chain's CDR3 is CSVTGGSGSGNTIYF. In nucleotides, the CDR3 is TGCAGCGTCACAGGGGGTTCGGGCTCTGGAAACACCATATATTTT. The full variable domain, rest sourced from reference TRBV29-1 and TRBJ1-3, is SAVISQKPSRDICQRGTSLTIQCQVDSQVTMMFWYRQQPGQSLTLIATANQGSEATYESGFVIDKFPISRPNLTFSTLTVSNMSPEDSSIYLCSVTGGSGSGNTIYFGEGSWLTVV.

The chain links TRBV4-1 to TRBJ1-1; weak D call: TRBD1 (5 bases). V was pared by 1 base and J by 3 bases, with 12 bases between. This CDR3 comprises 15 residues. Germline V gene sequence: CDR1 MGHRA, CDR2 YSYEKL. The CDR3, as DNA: TGCGCCAGCAGCCAAGGGCAGGGAGGGTACACTGAAGCTTTCTTT. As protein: CASSQGQGGYTEAFF.

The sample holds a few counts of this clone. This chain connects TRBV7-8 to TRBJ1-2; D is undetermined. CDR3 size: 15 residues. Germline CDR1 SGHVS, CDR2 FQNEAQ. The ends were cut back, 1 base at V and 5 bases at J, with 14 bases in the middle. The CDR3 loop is CASSLVGPEAYGYTF. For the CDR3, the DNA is TGTGCCAGCAGCTTAGTCGGGCCCGAGGCATATGGCTACACCTTC.

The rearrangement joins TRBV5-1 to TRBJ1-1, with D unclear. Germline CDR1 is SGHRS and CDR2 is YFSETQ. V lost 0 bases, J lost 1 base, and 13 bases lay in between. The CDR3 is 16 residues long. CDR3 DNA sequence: TGCGCCAGCAGCTTGGGGGTAGTTAGGAAGAACACTGAAGCTTTCTTT. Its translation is CASSLGVVRKNTEAFF.

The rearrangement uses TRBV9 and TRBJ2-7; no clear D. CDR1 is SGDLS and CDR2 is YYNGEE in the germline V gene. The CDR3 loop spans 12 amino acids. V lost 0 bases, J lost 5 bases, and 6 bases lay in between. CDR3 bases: TGTGCCAGCAGCGTAGAAGGGAACGAGCAGTACTTC. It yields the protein CASSVEGNEQYF.

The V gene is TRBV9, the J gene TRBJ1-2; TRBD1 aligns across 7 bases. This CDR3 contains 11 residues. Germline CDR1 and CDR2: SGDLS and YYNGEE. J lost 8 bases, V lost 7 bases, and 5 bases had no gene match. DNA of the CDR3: TGTGCCAGCCACAGGGGAGACGGCTACACCTTC. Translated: CASHRGDGYTF.

The CDR3 loop is CASSERGREQFF. The CDR3 DNA follows: TGTGCCAGCAGTGAAAGGGGGCGGGAGCAGTTCTTC. The chain couples TRBV6-1 to TRBJ2-1; 7 positions match TRBD1. V was clipped by 2 bases and J by 10 bases; unmatched bases: 2. CDR1 is MNHNS and CDR2 is SASEGT in the germline V gene. The CDR3 has 12 residues.

The CDR3: CASSFLTGVYF. In nucleotides, the CDR3 is TGTGCCAGCAGCTTTTTGACAGGAGTGTATTTT. V is TRBV7-9 and J is TRBJ2-3; D is possibly TRBD1 (6 bases). The CDR3 consists of 11 residues. The germline gives CDR1 SEHNR, CDR2 FQNEAQ (reference sequence). The V end lost 3 bases, the J end lost 14 bases, and 12 bases lay between the germline ends.

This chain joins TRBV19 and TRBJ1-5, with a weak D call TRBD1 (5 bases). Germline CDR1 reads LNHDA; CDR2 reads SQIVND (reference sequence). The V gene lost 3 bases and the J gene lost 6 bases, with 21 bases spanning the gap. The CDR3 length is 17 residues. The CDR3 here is CASSITTLGQGSQPQHF. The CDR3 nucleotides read TGTGCCAGTAGTATTACAACTCTCGGGCAGGGAAGTCAGCCCCAGCATTTT.

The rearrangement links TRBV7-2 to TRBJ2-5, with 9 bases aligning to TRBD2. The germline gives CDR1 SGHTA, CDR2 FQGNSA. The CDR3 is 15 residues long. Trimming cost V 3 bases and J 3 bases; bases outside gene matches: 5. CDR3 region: CASSFLAGPKETQYF. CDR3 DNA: TGTGCCAGCAGCTTCCTAGCGGGACCCAAAGAGACCCAGTACTTC. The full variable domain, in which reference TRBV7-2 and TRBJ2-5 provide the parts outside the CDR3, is GAGVSQSPSNKVTEKGKDVELRCDPISGHTALYWYRQSLGQGLEFLIYFQGNSAPDKSGLPSDRFSAERTGGSVSTLTIQRTQQEDSAVYLCASSFLAGPKETQYFGPGTRLLVL.

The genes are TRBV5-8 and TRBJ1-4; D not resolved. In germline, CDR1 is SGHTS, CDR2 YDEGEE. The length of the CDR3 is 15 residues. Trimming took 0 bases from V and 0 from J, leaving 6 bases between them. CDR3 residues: CASSLGVATNEKLFF. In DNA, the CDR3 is TGTGCCAGCAGCTTGGGAGTAGCAACTAATGAAAAACTGTTTTTT.

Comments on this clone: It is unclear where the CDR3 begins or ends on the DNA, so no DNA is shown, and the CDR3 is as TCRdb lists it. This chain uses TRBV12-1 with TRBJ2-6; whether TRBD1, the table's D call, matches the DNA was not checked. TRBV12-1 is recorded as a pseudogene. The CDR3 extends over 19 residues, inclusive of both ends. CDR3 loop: CASSFASGTGSSGANVLTF.

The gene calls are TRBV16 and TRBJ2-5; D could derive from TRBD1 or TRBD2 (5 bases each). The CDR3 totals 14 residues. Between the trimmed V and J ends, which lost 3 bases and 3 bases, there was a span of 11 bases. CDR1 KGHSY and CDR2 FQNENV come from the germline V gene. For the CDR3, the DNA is TGTGCCAGCAGCCACACAAGGGGAGAAGAGACCCAGTACTTC. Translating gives CASSHTRGEETQYF.

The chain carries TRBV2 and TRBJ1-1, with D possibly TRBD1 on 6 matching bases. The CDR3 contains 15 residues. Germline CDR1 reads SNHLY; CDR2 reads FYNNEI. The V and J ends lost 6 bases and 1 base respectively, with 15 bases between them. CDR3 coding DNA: TGTGCCAGCAGCCCACAGGGAGGACGGAACACTGAAGCTTTCTTT. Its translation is CASSPQGGRNTEAFF.